The rows below give T cell receptor beta chains drawn from one sample of a study of PD-L1 blockade in urothelial cancer. Clones were sequenced by immunoSEQ multiplex PCR, and TCRdb holds only the in-frame ones, with some missing. The profile shows approximately 67,000 clones, about 90% of them singletons. This sample comprised PBMCs, obtained around atezolizumab (anti-PD-L1) treatment. Receptors were obtained from a man in his 60s with urothelial cancer. Each CDR3 is given with its conserved first and last residue. The D gene is left open where the match is weak. Clone size is given for some rows only: seen once, a few or many times, or a class if the clone is expanded.

j_gene,d_gene,abundance,v_gene,CDR3nt,CDR3aa
TRBJ2-1,TRBD2,NA,TRBV28,TGTGCCAGCAGTTCATTAGCGGGGACTAAGACGGGAAATGAGCAGTTCTTC,CASSSLAGTKTGNEQFF
TRBJ2-1,TRBD2,NA,TRBV10-2,TGCGCCAGCAGTGAGCAGCCTAGCGGGGGGCTAGGGCAGTTCTTC,CASSEQPSGGLGQFF
TRBJ1-6,NA,NA,TRBV10-2,TGCGCCAGCAGTTACAGCTCCTATAATTCACCCCTCCACTTT,CASSYSSYNSPLHF
TRBJ1-4,TRBD1,NA,TRBV5-1,TGCGCCAGCGGGACAGGGCGTTCGAATGAAAAACTGTTTTTT,CASGTGRSNEKLFF
TRBJ2-1,TRBD1,NA,TRBV5-1,TGCGCCAGCAGCCTGGGGGGACAGGGGTTCTACAATGAGCAGTTCTTC,CASSLGGQGFYNEQFF
TRBJ1-1,TRBD1,NA,TRBV13,TGTGCCAGCAGCATCCGACAGGGGTGGGAGACTGAAGCTTTCTTT,CASSIRQGWETEAFF
TRBJ2-2,TRBD1,NA,TRBV5-1,TGCGCCAGCAGCTCCGACAGGGGGTTCACCGGGGAGCTGTTTTTT,CASSSDRGFTGELFF
TRBJ1-2,TRBD1,NA,TRBV27,TGTGCCAGCAGTAATTCTGGGGACAGCTCTTACGGCTACACCTTC,CASSNSGDSSYGYTF
TRBJ1-6,NA,once,TRBV7-2,TGTGCCAGCAGCTTACAAAGATACGGAGGGAATTCACCCCTCCACTTT,CASSLQRYGGNSPLHF
TRBJ1-1,NA,NA,TRBV29-1,TGCAGCGTTTACGGCGTACAGGGGAACACTGAAGCTTTCTTT,CSVYGVQGNTEAFF
TRBJ2-2,NA,NA,TRBV7-7,TGTGCTAGCAGCTTAGCGAGGAACGCCGGGGAGCTGTTTTTT,CASSLARNAGELFF
TRBJ1-2,NA,NA,TRBV6-1,TGTGCCAGCAGTGAAGCGGTGGGGGGGATCTATGGCTACACCTTC,CASSEAVGGIYGYTF
TRBJ1-4,NA,NA,TRBV4-1,TGCGCCAGCAGCCAAGGGTCAGGGTATGAAAAACTGTTTTTT,CASSQGSGYEKLFF
TRBJ1-1,TRBD1,once,TRBV19,TGTGCCAGTAGTATTAGGACAGGGGGGTATGCGGCGACTGAAGCTTTCTTT,CASSIRTGGYAATEAFF
TRBJ1-2,TRBD1,once,TRBV28,TGTGCCAGCAGCCGGACAGGGACCAGGGGGAGCTATGGCTACACCTTC,CASSRTGTRGSYGYTF
TRBJ2-1,TRBD2,NA,TRBV30,TGTGCCTGGACCCAGCGGGAAGATCAGTTCTTC,CAWTQREDQFF
TRBJ2-5,NA,NA,TRBV5-1,TGCGCCAGCAGACAGGAACCGACAGAGACCCAGTACTTC,CASRQEPTETQYF
TRBJ2-1,TRBD2,NA,TRBV18,TGTGCCAGCTCACCTCTACTGACTAGCGGGGGCGATGAGCAGTTCTTC,CASSPLLTSGGDEQFF
TRBJ2-1,NA,NA,TRBV10-3,TGTGCCATCAGTGCCGGGAGCAATGAGCAGTTCTTC,CAISAGSNEQFF
TRBJ1-5,NA,NA,TRBV27,TGTGCCAGCAGTGGGGGGAATAATCAGCCCCAGCATTTT,CASSGGNNQPQHF
TRBJ2-7,NA,NA,TRBV6-1,TGTGCCAGCAGTGAATTTCCAGGGGTCAGTTACGAGCAGTACTTC,CASSEFPGVSYEQYF
TRBJ2-3,TRBD2,NA,TRBV13,TGTGCCAGCAGCCCAGGGGGATGGGGACTAGCGGACACAGATACGCAGTATTTT,CASSPGGWGLADTDTQYF
TRBJ1-1,TRBD1,few,TRBV19,TGTGCCAGTAGTTTGGGACAGGGGAACACTGAAGCTTTCTTT,CASSLGQGNTEAFF
TRBJ1-2,NA,NA,TRBV28,TGTGCCAGCAGTTTCGTGGGGGGATTAGGACCCAACTATGGCTACACCTTC,CASSFVGGLGPNYGYTF
TRBJ1-2,TRBD1,NA,TRBV29-1,TGCAGCGTTGAGGGACAGGGGGTGGACTATGGCTACACCTTC,CSVEGQGVDYGYTF
TRBJ1-2,TRBD1,NA,TRBV28,TGTGCCAGCAGGACAGGGCAGCGCCCCTATGGCTACACCTTC,CASRTGQRPYGYTF
TRBJ1-4,TRBD1,NA,TRBV12-5,TGTGCTAGTGCCCTGGAGGGGGCAGGGGAAAAACTGTTTTTT,CASALEGAGEKLFF
TRBJ2-7,TRBD1,NA,TRBV15,TGTGCCACCAGCAGACCGGGACAGGGTTTTATCGACGAGCAGTACTTC,CATSRPGQGFIDEQYF
TRBJ1-1,NA,NA,TRBV7-2,TGTGCCAGCAGCCCTCGGTGGGCGAACACTGAAGCTTTCTTT,CASSPRWANTEAFF